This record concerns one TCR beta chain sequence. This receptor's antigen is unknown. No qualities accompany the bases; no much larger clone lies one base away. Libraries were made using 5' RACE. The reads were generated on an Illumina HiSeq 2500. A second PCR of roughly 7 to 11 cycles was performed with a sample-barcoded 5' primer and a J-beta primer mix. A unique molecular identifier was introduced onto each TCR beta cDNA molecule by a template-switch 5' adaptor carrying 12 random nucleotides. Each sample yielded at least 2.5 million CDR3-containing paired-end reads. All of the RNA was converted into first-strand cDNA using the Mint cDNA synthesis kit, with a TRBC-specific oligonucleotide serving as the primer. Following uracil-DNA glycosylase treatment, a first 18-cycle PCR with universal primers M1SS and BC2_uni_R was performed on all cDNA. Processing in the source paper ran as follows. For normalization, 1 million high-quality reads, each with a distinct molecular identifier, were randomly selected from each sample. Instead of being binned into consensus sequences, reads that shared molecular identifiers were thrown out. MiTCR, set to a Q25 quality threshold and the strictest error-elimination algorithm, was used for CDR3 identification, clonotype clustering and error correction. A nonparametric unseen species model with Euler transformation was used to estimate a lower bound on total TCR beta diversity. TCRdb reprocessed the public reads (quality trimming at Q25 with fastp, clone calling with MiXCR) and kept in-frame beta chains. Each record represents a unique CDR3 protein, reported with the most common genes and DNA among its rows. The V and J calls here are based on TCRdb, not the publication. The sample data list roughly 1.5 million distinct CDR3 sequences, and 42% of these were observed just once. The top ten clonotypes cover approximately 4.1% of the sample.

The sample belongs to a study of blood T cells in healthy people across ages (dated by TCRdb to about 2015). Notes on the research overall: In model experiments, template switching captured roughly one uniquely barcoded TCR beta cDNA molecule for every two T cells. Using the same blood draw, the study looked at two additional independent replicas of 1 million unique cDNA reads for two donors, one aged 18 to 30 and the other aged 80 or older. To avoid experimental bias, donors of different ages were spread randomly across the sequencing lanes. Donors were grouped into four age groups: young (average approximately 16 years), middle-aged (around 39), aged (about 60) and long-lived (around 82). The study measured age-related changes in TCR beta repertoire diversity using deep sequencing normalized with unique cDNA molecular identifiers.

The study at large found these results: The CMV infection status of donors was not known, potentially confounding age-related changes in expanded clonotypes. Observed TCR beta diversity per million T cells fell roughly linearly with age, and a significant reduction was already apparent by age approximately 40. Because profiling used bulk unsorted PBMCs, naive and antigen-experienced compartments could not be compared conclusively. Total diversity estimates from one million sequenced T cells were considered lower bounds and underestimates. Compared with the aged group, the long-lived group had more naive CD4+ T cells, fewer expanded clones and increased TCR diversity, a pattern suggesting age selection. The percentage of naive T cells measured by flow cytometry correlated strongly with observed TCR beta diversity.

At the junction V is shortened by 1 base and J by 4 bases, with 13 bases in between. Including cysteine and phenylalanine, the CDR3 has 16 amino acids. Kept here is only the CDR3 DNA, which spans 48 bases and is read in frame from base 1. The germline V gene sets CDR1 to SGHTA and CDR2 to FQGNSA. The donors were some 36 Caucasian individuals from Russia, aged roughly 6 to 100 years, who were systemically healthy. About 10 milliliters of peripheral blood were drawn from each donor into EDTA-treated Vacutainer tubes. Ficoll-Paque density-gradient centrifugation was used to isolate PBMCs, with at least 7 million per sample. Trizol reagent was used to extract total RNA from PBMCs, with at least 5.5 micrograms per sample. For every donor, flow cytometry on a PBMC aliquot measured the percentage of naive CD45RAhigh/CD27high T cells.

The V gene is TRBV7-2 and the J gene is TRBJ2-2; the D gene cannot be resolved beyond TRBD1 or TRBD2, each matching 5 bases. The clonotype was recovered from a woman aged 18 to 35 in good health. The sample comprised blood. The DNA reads TGTGCCAGCAGCTTAGACATGGGACCACTCACCGGGGAGCTGTTTTTT. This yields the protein CASSLDMGPLTGELFF.